Included here is one TCR beta chain sequence, with context. CDR3 size: 20 residues. The germline V gene encodes CDR1 LGHNA and CDR2 YNFKEQ. After removal of 0 bases from V and 0 bases from J, the junction contained 8 bases not matched to a gene. In the study's own analysis: Reference gene primer amplification gave estimated nucleated cell counts. The protocol was immunoSEQ multiplex PCR, while the TCRdb copy is restricted to in-frame clones and leaves out a portion. D and trimming come from the DNA, and the V and J calls and clone size come from that table. Among about 200,000 clones listed, 87% were seen once. These data come from a study of blood T cell repertoires in COVID-19. Study-wide context: Acute and convalescent COVID-19 specimens originated in the United States, Italy and Spain. The cDNA or gDNA used as material had been derived from T cells, B-cell-depleted T cells, or PBMCs.

The chain couples TRBV4-2 to TRBJ2-1, with 13 nucleotides matching TRBD2. The receptor was derived from a man aged 55 to 70 who had recovered from COVID-19. Sequencing was performed on peripheral blood. The CDR3 bases are TGTGCCAGCAGCCAAGATATGACTAGCGGGGGGCCAAGCTCCTACAATGAGCAGTTCTTC. Its translation is CASSQDMTSGGPSSYNEQFF.